The sample holds a few counts of the clone carrying this T cell receptor beta chain. Its antigen is still unknown. This entry comes from a study of T-cell reconstitution after alpha-beta-depleted transplantation in children. Overall study findings and caveats: By one year post-transplant, T-cell counts and diversity largely arose from T cells that were newly produced.

Trimming pared 7 bases from V and 4 bases from J, leaving 11 bases between. Germline V gene data show CDR1 as SGHDT and CDR2 as YYEEEE. The CDR3 runs to 12 residues. During its preparation, the TCRbeta library received unique molecular identifiers. A single record per CDR3 protein comes from TCRdb applying MiXCR to the PCR reads. The table has about 76,000 distinct CDR3 sequences, approximately 14% seen once. The sequencing used PBMCs, mostly from graft donor cells, collected 180 days after TCRalphabeta/CD19-depleted stem cell transplant. This rearrangement joins TRBV5-6 to TRBJ2-5; D ambiguous. The TCR originated in a male patient between 2 and 10 years old who had a stem cell transplant for acute lymphoblastic leukemia, so the T cells may come from the graft donor. CDR3 loop: CASGGSRETQYF. CDR3 DNA: TGTGCCAGCGGCGGCAGCAGAGAGACCCAGTACTTC. Looking up the rest from reference TRBV5-6 and TRBJ2-5 gives the full variable domain: DAGVTQSPTHLIKTRGQQVTLRCSPKSGHDTVSWYQQALGQGPQFIFQYYEEEERQRGNFPDRFSGHQFPNYSSELNVNALLLGDSALYLCASGGSRETQYFGPGTRLLVL.